This entry describes one T cell receptor (beta chain). This sample is part of a study of blood T cell repertoires in COVID-19. Study background: Material from acute and convalescent COVID-19 was sourced from the United States, Italy and Spain. PBMCs, B-cell-depleted T cells, or T cells were the source of the cDNA or gDNA that made up the material.

CDR1 and CDR2 from the germline V gene are SNHLY and FYNNEI. The CDR3 has 13 residues. The germline V and J ends were trimmed by 5 bases and 8 bases, with 12 bases remaining between them. Original processing notes: Amplification with reference gene primers provided the estimates of nucleated cell counts. Produced via immunoSEQ multiplex PCR; TCRdb's table is partial and in-frame only. The D gene and trimming were derived from the DNA, and the V and J assignments and clone size from that table. The sample carries approximately 110,000 clones, roughly 82% recorded once. The sequencing sample was made of peripheral blood. The chain couples TRBV2 to TRBJ1-4; no clear D. The TCR was taken from a woman aged 40 to 55 with acute or convalescent COVID-19. CDR3 nucleotide sequence: TGTGCCAGCAGTACGGACTCTGGGGAAAAACTGTTTTTT. Its protein is CASSTDSGEKLFF. Full variable domain (outside the CDR3, taken from reference TRBV2 and TRBJ1-4): EPEVTQTPSHQVTQMGQEVILRCVPISNHLYFYWYRQILGQKVEFLVSFYNNEISEKSEIFDDQFSVERPDGSNFTLKIRSTKLEDSAMYFCASSTDSGEKLFFGSGTQLSVL.